Presented here are 23 T cell receptor beta chains from one specimen sequenced in a study of T cells of healthy individuals. TCRdb analysed the 5' RACE reads with MiXCR anew, one entry per CDR3 protein. The table includes tens of thousands of distinct CDR3 sequences, under 20% detected once. Receptors originate from a human donor in good health.

The chain employs TRBV5-5 and TRBJ1-4; D may be TRBD1 (5 bases). Germline assignment: CDR1 SGHKS and CDR2 YYEKEE (reference sequence). The ends were cut back, 3 bases at V and 4 bases at J, with 7 bases in the middle. The CDR3 length is 13 residues. CDR3 sequence (DNA): TGTGCCAGCAGCTCTGACAGTAATGAAAAACTGTTTTTT. It is translated as CASSSDSNEKLFF.

The chain has TRBV20-1 and TRBJ2-1, with a possible D match to TRBD2 (5 bases). The length of the CDR3 is 16 residues. V lost 1 base to trimming and J lost 0 bases, with 13 bases between them. From germline, CDR1 is DFQATT and CDR2 SNEGSKA (reference sequence). The CDR3 bases are TGCAGTGCTAGAGTATTAGCGAGGAGCTCCTACAATGAGCAGTTCTTC. It is translated as CSARVLARSSYNEQFF.

The chain combines TRBV5-6 with TRBJ2-3; TRBD1 aligns across 10 bases. The length of the CDR3 is 18 residues. Germline values: CDR1 SGHDT, CDR2 YYEEEE. The J segment lost 4 bases and the V segment lost 5 bases, leaving 16 bases of the junction unmatched. The DNA of the CDR3 is TGTGCCAGCAGTCCGTACCATGGGAGGACAGGGGGAGCAGATACGCAGTATTTT. Protein sequence: CASSPYHGRTGGADTQYF.

The J gene is TRBJ2-7, the V gene TRBV4-1, with TRBD2 identical over 9 bases. J lost 4 bases, V lost 0 bases, and 4 bases had no gene match. Per germline, CDR1 MGHRA and CDR2 YSYEKL. The CDR3 contains 15 residues. DNA of the CDR3: TGCGCCAGCAGCCAAGAATCTAGCGGGGTATACGAGCAGTACTTC. Translation gives CASSQESSGVYEQYF.

This clonotype has only a few counts. The chain uses TRBV6-5 and TRBJ2-1, with 10 bases lining up with TRBD2. Germline CDR1 MNHEY, CDR2 SVGAGI. The CDR3 has 16 residues. V dropped 4 bases and J dropped 6; count of bases not matched to a gene: 9. CDR3 residues: CASSFGAGGPRNEQFF. CDR3 nucleotide sequence: TGTGCCAGCAGTTTTGGAGCGGGGGGGCCGCGCAATGAGCAGTTCTTC.

The rearrangement uses TRBV9 and TRBJ1-5, with D maybe TRBD1 (5 bases). V lost 4 bases, J lost 7 bases, and 15 bases lay in between. This CDR3 is built from 14 residues. CDR1 and CDR2 from the germline V gene are SGDLS and YYNGEE. The CDR3 nucleotides are TGTGCCAGCAGCCCCCTGGGGGGGGACCAGCCCCAGCATTTT. It is translated as CASSPLGGDQPQHF. The full variable domain, in which reference TRBV9 and TRBJ1-5 provide the parts outside the CDR3, is DSGVTQTPKHLITATGQRVTLRCSPRSGDLSVYWYQQSLDQGLQFLIQYYNGEERAKGNILERFSAQQFPDLHSELNLSSLELGDSALYFCASSPLGGDQPQHFGDGTRLSIL.

The chain uses TRBV20-1 and TRBJ2-2, with TRBD1 matching 9 bases. The germline CDR1 and CDR2 sequences are DFQATT and SNEGSKA (reference sequence). This CDR3 is 14 amino acids long. V trimming: 3 bases; J trimming: 7 bases; junction bases outside the gene matches: 6. Here the CDR3 reads CSARGTGFRGELFF. The CDR3 bases are TGCAGTGCTAGGGGGACAGGGTTCCGCGGGGAGCTGTTTTTT.

This clonotype was counted ten times or more. The CDR3 DNA is TGCGCCAGCAGCCCCCGGGGACAGGGACTTTCACCCCTCCACTTT. This codes for CASSPRGQGLSPLHF. This sequence joins TRBV5-1 and TRBJ1-6; 9 nucleotides line up with TRBD1. The CDR3 has 15 residues. The V gene's germline CDR1 is SGHRS and CDR2 YFSETQ. V dropped 4 bases and J dropped 9; count of bases not matched to a gene: 8. Full variable domain (missing parts from reference TRBV5-1 and TRBJ1-6): KAGVTQTPRYLIKTRGQQVTLSCSPISGHRSVSWYQQTPGQGLQFLFEYFSETQRNKGNFPGRFSGRQFSNSRSEMNVSTLELGDSALYLCASSPRGQGLSPLHFGNGTRLTVT.

This sequence joins TRBV28 and TRBJ1-6; D may be TRBD1 (5 bases). V gave up 4 bases and J gave up 7 bases, with 23 bases separating them. Germline V gene data show CDR1 as MDHEN and CDR2 as SYDVKM. The CDR3 totals 18 residues. The DNA for the CDR3 is TGTGCCAGCAGTTCGCATACCAACAGGCTCCCTCCCAATTCACCCCTCCACTTT. Amino acids: CASSSHTNRLPPNSPLHF.

In its sample, this clonotype was seen a few times. The chain couples TRBV11-2 to TRBJ1-4; maybe TRBD1 (6 bases). V was pared by 9 bases and J by 4 bases, with 15 bases between. CDR3 length: 14 residues. Germline lookup yields CDR1 SGHAT and CDR2 FQNNGV. The CDR3 sequence is CASDRTDFNEKLFF. CDR3 DNA: TGTGCCAGTGATCGGACAGACTTTAATGAAAAACTGTTTTTT.

This clonotype occurred many times. The rearrangement uses TRBV29-1 and TRBJ2-7; 9 bases map to TRBD1. Germline V gene lookup returns CDR1 SQVTM and CDR2 ANQGSEA. This CDR3 spans 14 amino acids. V lost 7 bases, J lost 2 bases, and 9 bases stayed unmatched. Here the CDR3 DNA reads TGCAGCGCTAAACCCCGGGACAGGGCCTACGAGCAGTACTTC. This codes for CSAKPRDRAYEQYF.

There are many counts of this clonotype. Here the CDR3 DNA reads TGTGCCAGCAGCTTAGCTCCTGGGTCCTACAATGAGCAGTTCTTC. Translated, it gives CASSLAPGSYNEQFF. This chain links TRBV7-9 with TRBJ2-1; D gene unclear. CDR3 length equals 15 residues. V gave up 0 bases and J gave up 1 base, with 7 bases separating them. Germline V lookup: CDR1 SEHNR, CDR2 FQNEAQ (reference sequence).

This clonotype was seen many times. The V call is TRBV7-9, the J call TRBJ1-6, with a tentative D call TRBD1 (5 bases). Germline-derived CDR1 and CDR2 are SEHNR and FQNEAQ (reference sequence). The CDR3 length is 14 residues. V dropped 4 bases and J dropped 8 bases, with 12 bases sitting between them. The CDR3 region is CASSYGTADSPLHF. As DNA, the CDR3 is TGTGCCAGCAGCTACGGGACTGCTGATTCACCCCTCCACTTT.

This clonotype was recorded a few times. The rearrangement links TRBV5-1 to TRBJ1-1; D uncertain. Germline V CDR1 and CDR2: SGHRS, YFSETQ. This CDR3 contains 12 residues. The V and J ends lost 4 bases and 1 base respectively, with 5 bases between them. CDR3 region: CASSIENTEAFF. In nucleotides, the CDR3 is TGCGCCAGCAGCATCGAGAACACTGAAGCTTTCTTT.

DNA of the CDR3: TGTGCCAGCAGCCCCCAGGAGCAAGATACGCAGTATTTT. Translating gives CASSPQEQDTQYF. This rearrangement joins TRBV7-9 to TRBJ2-3; no definite D call. The CDR3 has 13 amino acids. The V end was cut by 5 bases, the J end by 5 bases, with 11 bases between. The V gene's germline CDR1 is SEHNR and CDR2 FQNEAQ (reference sequence).

The sample holds many counts of this clonotype. The rearrangement uses TRBV29-1 and TRBJ2-1, with D possibly being TRBD2 (6 bases). Between the trimmed V and J ends, which lost 3 bases and 3 bases, there was a span of 18 bases. CDR1 and CDR2 (germline): SQVTM, ANQGSEA. The CDR3 runs 16 residues. CDR3 nucleotide sequence: TGCAGCGTTGACACCAGCGGGCTTATCATCTACAATGAGCAGTTCTTC. It codes for CSVDTSGLIIYNEQFF.

This clonotype was seen ten or more times. This chain uses TRBV27 with TRBJ2-1, with a possible D match to TRBD2 (6 bases). Trimming cost V 6 bases and J 6 bases, with 12 bases left between them. CDR3 length: 13 amino acids. The V gene's germline CDR1 is MNHEY and CDR2 SMNVEV (reference sequence). CDR3 sequence reads: CASRELASNEQFF. CDR3 nucleotide sequence: TGTGCCAGCAGAGAACTAGCATCCAATGAGCAGTTCTTC.

This clonotype was detected only a few times. V gene TRBV29-1 combines with J gene TRBJ1-5; possibly TRBD1 for D (6 bases). CDR3 length: 12 amino acids. Trimming shortened V by 6 bases and J by 4 bases, and 10 bases separated the two germline ends. Germline V CDR1 and CDR2: SQVTM, ANQGSEA. The CDR3 loop reads CSVAGANQPQHF. CDR3 DNA: TGCAGCGTGGCGGGGGCGAATCAGCCCCAGCATTTT.

The rearrangement uses TRBV7-9 and TRBJ1-5; possible D gene TRBD1, 5 bases. The V and J ends lost 4 bases and 7 bases respectively, with 14 bases between them. Looked up from germline, CDR1 is SEHNR and CDR2 is FQNEAQ (reference sequence). This CDR3 region has 14 residues. This CDR3 reads CASSSGGGLQPQHF. The CDR3 nucleotides read TGTGCCAGCAGCTCGGGGGGAGGGCTACAGCCCCAGCATTTT. Full variable domain (missing parts from reference TRBV7-9 and TRBJ1-5): DTGVSQNPRHKITKRGQNVTFRCDPISEHNRLYWYRQTLGQGPEFLTYFQNEAQLEKSRLLSDRFSAERPKGSFSTLEIQRTEQGDSAMYLCASSSGGGLQPQHFGDGTRLSIL.

This clonotype was seen repeatedly, ten times or more. V and J are TRBV3-1 and TRBJ1-1; D not certain. Germline V gene sequence: CDR1 LGHDT, CDR2 YNNKEL (reference sequence). Trimming stripped 0 bases from V and 4 bases from J, with 6 bases between. This CDR3 spans 13 amino acids. CDR3 coding DNA: TGTGCCAGCAGCCAAGATTGGTCCACTGAAGCTTTCTTT. Protein product: CASSQDWSTEAFF.

This chain uses TRBV20-1 with TRBJ2-1; 8 positions match TRBD2. V lost 5 bases, J lost 4 bases, and 13 bases stayed unmatched. The length of the CDR3 is 16 residues. Germline lookup yields CDR1 DFQATT and CDR2 SNEGSKA (reference sequence). DNA for the CDR3: TGCAGTGCTCGCCAACTAGCGGCCGGCCGTTACAATGAGCAGTTCTTC. This sequence encodes CSARQLAAGRYNEQFF.

The chain employs TRBV11-1 and TRBJ2-3; D unclear. The V end lost 2 bases, the J end lost 5 bases, and 11 bases lay between the germline ends. CDR3 length equals 14 residues. The germline gives CDR1 SGHAT, CDR2 FQDESV (reference sequence). The CDR3 DNA reads as TGTGCCAGCAGCTTAAGCTCCGACCTAGATACGCAGTATTTT. As protein: CASSLSSDLDTQYF.

The rearrangement joins TRBV12-3 or TRBV12-4 to TRBJ1-6; D perhaps matches TRBD1 (6 bases). This CDR3 comprises 15 residues. Deletions cut 1 base from V and 6 bases from J, with 10 bases between. CDR3: CASSLGQAFNSPLHF. The CDR3 DNA reads as TGTGCCAGCAGTTTAGGACAGGCGTTTAATTCACCCCTCCACTTT.